The 25 T cell receptor beta chains below come from one sample, sequenced in a study of T cell responses to AZD1222 COVID-19 vaccine. Sequencing used immunoSEQ multiplex PCR; TCRdb keeps in-frame clones, though not all of them. The sample has about 180,000 clones, 90% seen once. Sequencing used peripheral blood, obtained on day 0 of AZD1222 vaccination. The receptors derive from an adult in good health.

V and J are TRBV12-3 or TRBV12-4 and TRBJ1-1, with 8 positions matching TRBD1. This CDR3 contains 13 residues. V lost 7 bases and J lost 1; bases outside the gene matches: 2. The CDR3 coding sequence is TGTGCCAGCATCGGACAGGGGAACACTGAAGCTTTCTTT. It specifies CASIGQGNTEAFF.

The J gene is TRBJ1-2, the V gene TRBV19; D perhaps matches TRBD1 (5 bases). Trimming cost V 7 bases and J 4 bases, with 13 bases left between them. The CDR3 extends over 13 amino acids. CDR1 is LNHDA, CDR2 SQIVND, per germline (reference sequence). CDR3 nucleotides: TGTGCCAGTACCGGGACGGCATTCTATGGCTACACCTTC. Translating gives CASTGTAFYGYTF.

The CDR3 region has the DNA TGCAGCTCTCTATCAGGGGTGAACACTGAAGCTTTCTTT. Translating gives CSSLSGVNTEAFF. The rearrangement uses TRBV29-1 and TRBJ1-1; weak D call: TRBD1 (6 bases). Per the germline V gene, CDR1 is SQVTM and CDR2 is ANQGSEA. V was pared by 8 bases and J by 0 bases, with 13 bases between. The CDR3 sequence is 13 residues long.

The V and J genes are TRBV27 and TRBJ2-3; D may correspond to TRBD1 or TRBD2 (6 bases each). Trimming removed 6 bases from V and 2 bases from J, with 12 bases in between. Germline V lookup: CDR1 MNHEY, CDR2 SMNVEV (reference sequence). This CDR3 comprises 14 residues. The CDR3, as DNA: TGTGCCAGCAGCCAAGGGGGGCCCACAGATACGCAGTATTTT. It encodes CASSQGGPTDTQYF.

This chain uses TRBV7-9 with TRBJ2-7; possibly TRBD1 for D (5 bases). From germline, CDR1 is SEHNR and CDR2 FQNEAQ (reference sequence). The CDR3 has 15 residues. Between the trimmed V and J ends, which lost 5 bases and 0 bases, there was a span of 14 bases. CDR3 region: CASSGQRQSSYEQYF. As DNA, the CDR3 is TGTGCCAGCAGCGGCCAGAGACAGAGCTCCTACGAGCAGTACTTC.

This clone showed up just once. The chain is built from TRBV4-3 and TRBJ2-2; D is tentatively TRBD1 or TRBD2 (5 bases each). Germline V lookup: CDR1 LGHNA, CDR2 YSLEER. This CDR3 has 14 amino acids. With 4 bases removed from V and 7 bases from J, the gap between germline ends came to 13 bases. The CDR3 DNA is TGCGCCAGCAGCCGCGAGGGGCAGGGCGGGGAGCTGTTTTTT. As protein: CASSREGQGGELFF.

This clone was observed a few times. The sample carries other DNA sequences with the same CDR3. The chain couples TRBV5-4 to TRBJ2-5, with 7 positions matching TRBD1. Germline loops: CDR1 SGHNT, CDR2 YYREEE (reference sequence). This CDR3 has 13 residues. The trim removed 3 bases at V and 1 base at J, leaving 0 bases unmatched. The CDR3, as DNA: TGTGCCAGCAGCTGGACAGGCCAAGAGACCCAGTACTTC. It translates to CASSWTGQETQYF.

J is TRBJ2-1 and V is TRBV2; tentative D call: TRBD2 (5 bases). Looked up from germline, CDR1 is SNHLY and CDR2 is FYNNEI. V was cut by 4 bases and J by 6 bases, with 22 bases left in between. The CDR3 sequence is 17 residues long. CDR3 residues: CASSVVPGPSLGNEQFF. The DNA of the CDR3 is TGTGCCAGCAGTGTTGTCCCCGGGCCTAGCCTGGGCAATGAGCAGTTCTTC.

CDR3 region: CASSPPPTSGGTYEQYF. CDR3 bases: TGTGCCAGCAGCCCTCCTCCAACTAGCGGGGGGACGTACGAGCAGTACTTC. The J gene is TRBJ2-7, the V gene TRBV5-4, with 12 bases fitting TRBD2. There are 17 residues in the CDR3. Germline CDR1 and CDR2: SGHNT and YYREEE (reference sequence). V shed 4 bases, J shed 4 bases, and the junction held 12 bases outside the gene matches.

The V and J genes are TRBV19 and TRBJ2-7, with 9 bases aligning to TRBD1. The CDR3 is made up of 15 amino acids. The germline gives CDR1 LNHDA, CDR2 SQIVND (reference sequence). J gave up 1 base and V 6 bases, and 7 bases lay outside the gene matches. Here the CDR3 DNA reads TGTGCCAGTAGAACGACAGGGACAGGGTCCTACGAGCAGTACTTC. Translated, it gives CASRTTGTGSYEQYF. Based on the CDR3 plus reference TRBV19 and TRBJ2-7, the full variable domain is DGGITQSPKYLFRKEGQNVTLSCEQNLNHDAMYWYRQDPGQGLRLIYYSQIVNDFQKGDIAEGYSVSREKKESFPLTVTSAQKNPTAFYLCASRTTGTGSYEQYFGPGTRLTVT.

The chain carries TRBV5-1 and TRBJ2-2, with 16 bases fitting TRBD2. This CDR3 spans 17 amino acids. Germline values: CDR1 SGHRS, CDR2 YFSETQ. The V segment lost 7 bases and the J segment 6 bases; nucleotides outside the gene matches: 9. For the CDR3, the DNA is TGCGCCAGCGGACCGGGACTAGCGGGGGGGCTTCCCGGGGAGCTGTTTTTT. This encodes CASGPGLAGGLPGELFF. The whole variable domain, filled in from reference TRBV5-1 and TRBJ2-2, reads KAGVTQTPRYLIKTRGQQVTLSCSPISGHRSVSWYQQTPGQGLQFLFEYFSETQRNKGNFPGRFSGRQFSNSRSEMNVSTLELGDSALYLCASGPGLAGGLPGELFFGEGSRLTVL.

The genes are TRBV27 and TRBJ2-1, with 7 bases identical to TRBD2. In germline, CDR1 is MNHEY, CDR2 SMNVEV (reference sequence). The length of the CDR3 is 15 residues. The ends lost 8 bases at V and 3 bases at J; junction bases unmatched: 10. The CDR3 spells CASHQVGRDYNEQFF. Here the CDR3 DNA reads TGTGCCAGCCACCAAGTTGGGAGGGACTACAATGAGCAGTTCTTC.

The chain has TRBV28 and TRBJ2-7; no firm D call. CDR1 is MDHEN and CDR2 is SYDVKM in the germline V gene. This CDR3 has 14 residues. V lost 6 bases, J lost 0 bases, and 12 bases lay in between. As DNA, the CDR3 is TGTGCCAGCAGCATCGAGTACGCCTCCTACGAGCAGTACTTC. Its protein product is CASSIEYASYEQYF.

This chain links TRBV10-3 with TRBJ2-7; TRBD1 or TRBD2 may be the D gene (6 bases each). CDR3 length equals 15 residues. The V gene's germline CDR1 is ENHRY and CDR2 SYGVKD. Deletions cut 5 bases from V and 2 bases from J, with 16 bases between. CDR3 protein: CAISSGHRGTYEQYF. CDR3 coding DNA: TGTGCCATCAGTTCGGGACACCGGGGGACCTACGAGCAGTACTTC.

This clone was counted a single time. The chain joins TRBV4-3 to TRBJ2-7, with 8 bases aligning to TRBD2. This CDR3 comprises 16 residues. Per the germline V gene, CDR1 is LGHNA and CDR2 is YSLEER. The V gene end was trimmed by 0 bases and the J gene end by 2 bases; junction bases not matched to a gene: 6. For the CDR3, the DNA is TGCGCCAGCAGCCAAGATCCCAACGGGGGGGCCTACGAGCAGTACTTC. This encodes CASSQDPNGGAYEQYF.

The rearrangement uses TRBV5-8 and TRBJ1-2, with 8 bases identical to TRBD1. Trimming removed 4 bases from V and 6 bases from J; junction bases left unmatched: 2. Germline CDR1 SGHTS, CDR2 YDEGEE. CDR3 length equals 12 residues. The CDR3 is CASSEDRDGYTF. In nucleotides, the CDR3 is TGTGCCAGCAGCGAGGACAGGGATGGCTACACCTTC.

The rearrangement links TRBV11-2 to TRBJ1-4; D is unresolved. CDR3 size: 15 residues. The V and J ends lost 5 bases and 6 bases respectively, with 16 bases between them. From germline, CDR1 is SGHAT and CDR2 FQNNGV. CDR3 loop: CASSPLRGVYEKLFF. CDR3 DNA: TGTGCCAGCAGCCCGCTCCGCGGGGTGTATGAAAAACTGTTTTTT.

The chain joins TRBV18 to TRBJ2-5; TRBD2 agrees at 9 bases. Unmatched junction bases numbered 12, after V lost 6 bases and J lost 1 base. Germline loops: CDR1 KGHSH, CDR2 LQKENI. There are 17 residues in the CDR3. CDR3 DNA sequence: TGTGCCAGCTCCCGAGTCCGTAGCGGGGGCCCCCAAGAGACCCAGTACTTC. Protein product: CASSRVRSGGPQETQYF.

The rearrangement uses TRBV7-6 and TRBJ2-3; TRBD2 matches at 9 bases. The ends lost 2 bases at V and 2 bases at J; junction bases unmatched: 5. This CDR3 is built from 16 residues. Per germline, CDR1 SGHVS and CDR2 FNYEAQ. CDR3 in DNA: TGTGCCAGCAGCTTATCAGCTAGCGGGATCACAGATACGCAGTATTTT. It codes for CASSLSASGITDTQYF. Variable domain in full (rest from reference TRBV7-6 and TRBJ2-3): GAGVSQSPRYKVTKRGQDVALRCDPISGHVSLYWYRQALGQGPEFLTYFNYEAQQDKSGLPNDRFSAERPEGSISTLTIQRTEQRDSAMYRCASSLSASGITDTQYFGPGTRLTVL.

The chain uses TRBV2 and TRBJ1-2; 7 nucleotides line up with TRBD1. The CDR3 runs to 15 residues. Trimming removed 7 bases from V and 4 bases from J; junction bases left unmatched: 12. CDR1 and CDR2 (germline): SNHLY, FYNNEI. CDR3 sequence: CASTKGRQGGYGYTF. CDR3 bases: TGTGCCAGCACCAAAGGGCGACAGGGCGGCTATGGCTACACCTTC.

The chain employs TRBV4-3 and TRBJ2-3, with 8 bases aligning to TRBD2. CDR1 is LGHNA, CDR2 YSLEER, per germline. Unmatched junction bases numbered 8, after V lost 3 bases and J lost 0 bases. The length of the CDR3 is 17 residues. The CDR3 protein is CASSHQSGGSSTDTQYF. In DNA, the CDR3 is TGCGCCAGCAGCCATCAATCGGGGGGGTCTAGCACAGATACGCAGTATTTT.

The chain carries TRBV11-2 and TRBJ2-5; 10 bases line up with TRBD2. V shed 5 bases, J shed 5 bases, and the junction held 2 bases outside the gene matches. This CDR3 spans 13 amino acids. From germline, CDR1 is SGHAT and CDR2 FQNNGV. This chain's CDR3 is CASSLSGGETQYF. The CDR3 DNA sequence: TGTGCCAGCAGCCTTAGCGGGGGGGAGACCCAGTACTTC.

The V and J genes are TRBV19 and TRBJ1-6; a possible D gene is TRBD1 (6 bases). CDR3 length: 17 residues. Germline values: CDR1 LNHDA, CDR2 SQIVND (reference sequence). V lost 7 bases, J lost 3 bases, and 19 bases lay in between. Here the CDR3 DNA reads TGTGCCAGTACTCCAAGACCGGACAGAAACTATAATTCACCCCTCCACTTT. It is translated as CASTPRPDRNYNSPLHF.

This sequence joins TRBV4-1 and TRBJ2-1, with D maybe TRBD2 (6 bases). The CDR3 is made up of 16 amino acids. CDR1 and CDR2 from the germline V gene are MGHRA and YSYEKL. V gave up 1 base and J gave up 12 bases, with 22 bases separating them. For the CDR3, the DNA is TGCGCCAGCAGCCAAGTTCCAAATGAGGGATTGGAGGGGCAGTTCTTC. Its protein is CASSQVPNEGLEGQFF.

The chain carries TRBV29-1 and TRBJ2-3, with 13 bases aligning to TRBD2. CDR3 size: 14 residues. Looked up from germline, CDR1 is SQVTM and CDR2 is ANQGSEA. Trimming removed 6 bases from V and 5 bases from J; junction bases left unmatched: 5. The CDR3 reads CSVRTSGGLDTQYF. The CDR3 nucleotides are TGCAGCGTGCGGACTAGCGGGGGTTTAGATACGCAGTATTTT.